This passage covers 10 T cell receptor beta chains from one sample sequenced in a study of blood T cell repertoires in COVID-19. Sequencing used immunoSEQ multiplex PCR; TCRdb keeps in-frame clones, though not all of them. The data show about 390,000 clones, with around 87% seen just once and about 2.3% held by the top ten. Sequencing used peripheral blood. These receptors came from an older woman with COVID-19, enrolled during active disease.

V and J are TRBV29-1 and TRBJ1-4, with D perhaps matching TRBD1 (5 bases). Trimming took off 0 bases at V and 0 bases at J, with 11 bases between the two ends. Germline values: CDR1 SQVTM, CDR2 ANQGSEA. This CDR3 is 16 amino acids long. CDR3 sequence reads: CSVEDPAGPTNEKLFF. The CDR3 DNA sequence: TGCAGCGTTGAAGACCCCGCAGGGCCAACTAATGAAAAACTGTTTTTT.

This chain uses TRBV7-3 with TRBJ2-7; 12 bases are a match to TRBD2. CDR1 and CDR2 from the germline V gene are SGHTA and FQGTGA. The trim removed 5 bases at V and 6 bases at J, leaving 14 bases unmatched. The CDR3 totals 17 residues. Here the CDR3 DNA reads TGTGCCAGCAGCCGCGGACTAGCGGGGACCTTAGGAGGCGAGCAGTACTTC. Translating gives CASSRGLAGTLGGEQYF.

A note on this clone: Other nucleotide sequences from this sample produce the same CDR3. The chain is built from TRBV3-1 (or the pseudogene TRBV3-2) and TRBJ2-7; 8 nucleotides align to TRBD1. The CDR3 is made up of 13 amino acids. Germline values: CDR1 LGHDT, CDR2 YNNKEL (reference sequence). V was pared by 4 bases and J by 6 bases, with 5 bases of the junction left unmatched. The CDR3 loop is CASSLQGVGEQYF. The DNA of the CDR3 is TGTGCCAGCAGCCTACAGGGGGTCGGCGAGCAGTACTTC.

V gene TRBV27 combines with J gene TRBJ2-3; TRBD1 matches 7 bases. CDR1 is MNHEY, CDR2 SMNVEV, per germline (reference sequence). The CDR3 has 17 residues. With V trimmed by 4 bases and J by 1 base, 11 bases remained unmatched. The DNA of the CDR3 is TGTGCCAGCAGTTCACGTTGGGACAGAAGAGGCACAGATACGCAGTATTTT. Its translation: CASSSRWDRRGTDTQYF.

The J gene is TRBJ1-5, the V gene TRBV28, with D maybe TRBD1 (6 bases). Trimming took off 5 bases at V and 7 bases at J, with 24 bases between the two ends. Germline V CDR1 and CDR2: MDHEN, SYDVKM. The CDR3 runs 17 residues. This CDR3 reads CASSHKLTGAANQPQHF. CDR3 bases: TGTGCCAGCAGTCATAAGCTGACAGGCGCGGCAAACCAGCCCCAGCATTTT. The full variable domain, with the rest looked up from reference TRBV28 and TRBJ1-5, is DVKVTQSSRYLVKRTGEKVFLECVQDMDHENMFWYRQDPGLGLRLIYFSYDVKMKEKGDIPEGYSVSREKKERFSLILESASTNQTSMYLCASSHKLTGAANQPQHFGDGTRLSIL.

This sequence joins TRBV5-1 and TRBJ2-3; 10 bases align to TRBD2. Per germline, CDR1 SGHRS and CDR2 YFSETQ. This CDR3 contains 17 residues. With 4 bases clipped from V and 1 base from J, the junction kept 9 bases outside the gene matches. This chain's CDR3 is CASSHGRTSGRTDTQYF. The CDR3 coding sequence is TGCGCCAGCAGCCACGGACGGACTAGCGGCCGCACAGATACGCAGTATTTT.

For this clone: Within the sample, other DNA sequences also encode this same CDR3. The chain uses TRBV18 and TRBJ2-7, with 9 bases aligning to TRBD1. This CDR3 spans 14 amino acids. Germline CDR1 is KGHSH and CDR2 is LQKENI. V was clipped by 3 bases and J by 3 bases; unmatched bases: 3. The CDR3 is CASSPGQGSYEQYF. The CDR3, as DNA: TGTGCCAGCTCACCCGGACAGGGGAGCTACGAGCAGTACTTC.

The chain is built from TRBV5-1 and TRBJ1-2; D may be TRBD1 (6 bases). From germline, CDR1 is SGHRS and CDR2 YFSETQ. V lost 4 bases and J lost 5, with 15 bases in between. CDR3 length: 14 amino acids. The CDR3 DNA follows: TGCGCCAGCAGCCTTGAGGGGACATCTTATGGCTACACCTTC. Translating gives CASSLEGTSYGYTF.

V is TRBV28 and J is TRBJ1-2; D not resolved. The germline CDR1 and CDR2 sequences are MDHEN and SYDVKM. This CDR3 is 15 amino acids long. The V end was cut by 1 base, the J end by 2 bases, with 11 bases between. The CDR3 region is CASSLFLNSNYGYTF. The DNA for the CDR3 is TGTGCCAGCAGTTTATTTCTCAACAGCAACTATGGCTACACCTTC.

The sample holds one count of this clone. The chain uses TRBV7-6 and TRBJ1-1, with 7 positions matching TRBD1. There are 15 residues in the CDR3. Trimming took 5 bases from V and 4 from J; bases not matched to a gene: 10. Germline assignment: CDR1 SGHVS and CDR2 FNYEAQ. In DNA, the CDR3 is TGTGCCAGCAGCAAACAGGGGACGGTGGGCACTGAAGCTTTCTTT. It is translated as CASSKQGTVGTEAFF.